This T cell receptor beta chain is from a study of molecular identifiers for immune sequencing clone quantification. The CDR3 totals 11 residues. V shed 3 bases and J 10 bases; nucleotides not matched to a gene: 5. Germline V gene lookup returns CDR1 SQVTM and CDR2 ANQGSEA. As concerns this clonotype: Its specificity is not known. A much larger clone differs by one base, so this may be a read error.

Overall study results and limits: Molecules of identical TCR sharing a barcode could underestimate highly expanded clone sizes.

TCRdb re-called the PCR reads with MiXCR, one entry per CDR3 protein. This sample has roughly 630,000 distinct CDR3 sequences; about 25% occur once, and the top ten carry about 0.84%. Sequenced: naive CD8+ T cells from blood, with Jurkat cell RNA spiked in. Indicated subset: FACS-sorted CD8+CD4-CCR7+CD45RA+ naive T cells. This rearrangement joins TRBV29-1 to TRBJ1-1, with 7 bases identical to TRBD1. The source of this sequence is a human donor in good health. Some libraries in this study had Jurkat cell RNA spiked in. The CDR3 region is CSVEGTAAAFF. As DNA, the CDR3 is TGCAGCGTTGAGGGGACAGCTGCAGCTTTCTTT.